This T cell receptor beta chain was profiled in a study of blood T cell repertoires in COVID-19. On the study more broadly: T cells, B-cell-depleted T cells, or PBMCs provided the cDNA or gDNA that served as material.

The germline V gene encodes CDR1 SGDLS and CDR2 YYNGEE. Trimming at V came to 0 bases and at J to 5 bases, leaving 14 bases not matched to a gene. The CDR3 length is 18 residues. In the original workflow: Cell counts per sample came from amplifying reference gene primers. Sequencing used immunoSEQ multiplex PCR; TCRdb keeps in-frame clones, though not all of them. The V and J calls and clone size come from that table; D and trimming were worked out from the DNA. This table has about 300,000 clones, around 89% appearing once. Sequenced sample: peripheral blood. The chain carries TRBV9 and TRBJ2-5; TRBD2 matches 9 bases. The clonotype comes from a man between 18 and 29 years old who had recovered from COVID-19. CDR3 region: CASSVGVGVAGVRETQYF. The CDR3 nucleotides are TGTGCCAGCAGCGTAGGTGTAGGGGTAGCGGGGGTCAGGGAGACCCAGTACTTC.